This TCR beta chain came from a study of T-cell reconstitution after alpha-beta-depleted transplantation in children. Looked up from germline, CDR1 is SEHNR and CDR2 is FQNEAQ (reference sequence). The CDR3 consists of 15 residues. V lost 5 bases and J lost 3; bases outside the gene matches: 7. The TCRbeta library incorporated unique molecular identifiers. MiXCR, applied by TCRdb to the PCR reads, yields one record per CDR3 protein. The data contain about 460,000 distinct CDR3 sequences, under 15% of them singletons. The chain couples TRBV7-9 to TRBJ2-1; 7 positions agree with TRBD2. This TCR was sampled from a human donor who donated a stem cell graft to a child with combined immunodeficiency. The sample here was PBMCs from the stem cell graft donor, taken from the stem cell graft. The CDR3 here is CASSRSGTRYNEQFF. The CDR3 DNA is TGTGCCAGCAGCCGGAGCGGGACCCGCTACAATGAGCAGTTCTTC.